The clone carrying this T cell receptor beta chain was detected ten times or more. The antigen remains undetermined. Stated time point: sample taken at primary tumor resection. Researchers sequenced whole RNA taken from tumor, nontumor lung or frozen PBMC without sorting. The donors were fewer than 80 patients with non-small cell lung cancer that was early-stage and untreated. This sample was taken from a study of spatial heterogeneity in lung cancer. General study findings and limits: TCRs found ubiquitously expanded in tumor appeared in blood more at resection than at follow-up.

MiXCR was run by TCRdb on the 5' RACE reads, yielding one entry per CDR3 protein. Among about 60,000 distinct CDR3 sequences, approximately 8% were seen once, and the ten largest hold roughly 16%. This CDR3 contains 12 residues. Per germline, CDR1 LGHDT and CDR2 YNNKEL (reference sequence). V lost 3 bases and J lost 11, with 13 bases in between. The rearrangement uses TRBV3-1 and TRBJ1-1; D possibly corresponds to TRBD1 (5 bases). This sequence was found in a female donor with early-stage non-small cell lung cancer. The source material was PBMCs, sampled at surgery. CDR3 DNA: TGTGCCAGCAGCCAGGGGACCCTGAGGGCTTTCTTT. As protein: CASSQGTLRAFF.